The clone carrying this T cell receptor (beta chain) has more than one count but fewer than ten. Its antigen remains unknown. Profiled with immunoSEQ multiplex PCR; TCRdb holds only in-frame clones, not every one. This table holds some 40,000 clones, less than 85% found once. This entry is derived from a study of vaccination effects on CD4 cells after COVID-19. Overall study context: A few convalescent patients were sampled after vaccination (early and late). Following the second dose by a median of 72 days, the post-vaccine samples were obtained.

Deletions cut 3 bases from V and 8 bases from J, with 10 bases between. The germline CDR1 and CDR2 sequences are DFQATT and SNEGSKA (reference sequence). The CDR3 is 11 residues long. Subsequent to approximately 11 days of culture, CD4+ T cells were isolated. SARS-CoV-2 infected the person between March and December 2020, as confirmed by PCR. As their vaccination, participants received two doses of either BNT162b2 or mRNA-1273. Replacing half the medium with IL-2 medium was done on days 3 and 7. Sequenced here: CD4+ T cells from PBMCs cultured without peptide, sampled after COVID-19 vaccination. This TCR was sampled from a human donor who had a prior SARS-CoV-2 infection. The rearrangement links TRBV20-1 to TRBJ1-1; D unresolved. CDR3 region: CSASPGEEAFF. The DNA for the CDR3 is TGCAGTGCTAGCCCGGGAGAAGAAGCTTTCTTT.